This is a list of T cell receptor beta chains from one sample in a study of PD-L1 blockade in urothelial cancer. Repertoires were generated with immunoSEQ multiplex PCR, while TCRdb's copy carries only in-frame clones and drops some. The sample comprises tens of thousands of clones, 87% of which are singletons, and 6% to 9% rests with the top ten. The sample was PBMCs, taken around atezolizumab (anti-PD-L1) treatment. The origin of the receptors is a man in his fifties or sixties with urothelial cancer. Both conserved end residues are part of each CDR3. A D gene is named only where the DNA matches it firmly. Clone size is given for some rows only: seen once, a few or many times, or a class if the clone is expanded.

DNA | CDR3 | size | J | D | V
TGTGCCAGCAGCTACCCAAGACCGGGACAGGGGGTCGAGTCGGGTGAAAAACTGTTTTTT | CASSYPRPGQGVESGEKLFF | NA | TRBJ1-4 | TRBD1 | TRBV7-6
TGTGCCAGCAGTGAACAGGGTACATATGAGAACTATGGCTACACCTTC | CASSEQGTYENYGYTF | NA | TRBJ1-2 | NA | TRBV6-1
TGTGCCAGCAGCTTAGAAGCGACCCGGAACACAGATACGCAGTATTTT | CASSLEATRNTDTQYF | NA | TRBJ2-3 | NA | TRBV7-2
TGTGCCAGCAGCCGGGGGGGCGGGGATACGCAGTATTTT | CASSRGGGDTQYF | NA | TRBJ2-3 | TRBD2 | TRBV11-2
TGTGCCACCAGCGCTGGGAGGTCAGCCTACGAGCAGTACTTC | CATSAGRSAYEQYF | NA | TRBJ2-7 | NA | TRBV15
TGCGCCAGCAGTGAGGGGGGGAACTACAATGAGCAGTTCTTC | CASSEGGNYNEQFF | once | TRBJ2-1 | NA | TRBV10-1
TGTGCCAGCAGATCCAGCCGACAGGGGGGCACAGATACGCAGTATTTT | CASRSSRQGGTDTQYF | NA | TRBJ2-3 | TRBD1 | TRBV7-9
TGCAGCGTTGCCCGACAGGGGGATGGGACTGAAGCTTTCTTT | CSVARQGDGTEAFF | few | TRBJ1-1 | TRBD1 | TRBV29-1
TGCAGCGTTGGGGACAGGGAACCAGATACGCAGTATTTT | CSVGDREPDTQYF | NA | TRBJ2-3 | TRBD1 | TRBV29-1
TGTGCCAGCAGCTTAAGTACTAGCGTGGATACGCAGTATTTT | CASSLSTSVDTQYF | NA | TRBJ2-3 | TRBD2 | TRBV7-2
TGTGCCAGCAGTGAATACGGGGAGCTGTTTTTT | CASSEYGELFF | NA | TRBJ2-2 | NA | TRBV2
TGTGCCAGCAGACCCGAGAGCGGTTACGAGCAGTACTTC | CASRPESGYEQYF | NA | TRBJ2-7 | NA | TRBV2
TGCGCCAGCCGACCCAGTGCGGATTTGAACACTGAAGCTTTCTTT | CASRPSADLNTEAFF | NA | TRBJ1-1 | NA | TRBV5-1
TGTGCCAGCAGCTTACCGGGACTAGCCTACGAGCAGTACTTC | CASSLPGLAYEQYF | NA | TRBJ2-7 | TRBD2 | TRBV28
TGCGCCAGCAGCCCCATTCCGGAGGGGCGCGTCGGGGAGCTGTTTTTT | CASSPIPEGRVGELFF | NA | TRBJ2-2 | NA | TRBV4-3
TGTGCCAGCAGTCCGGGACTAGTTTTCTACAATGAGCAGTTCTTC | CASSPGLVFYNEQFF | NA | TRBJ2-1 | TRBD2 | TRBV5-4
TGTGCCAGCAGCTTAACGTTGAGGAATTCACCCCTCCACTTT | CASSLTLRNSPLHF | few | TRBJ1-6 | NA | TRBV7-3
TGTGCCTGGAGGAGGGCGGGGGTGGAGACCCAGTACTTC | CAWRRAGVETQYF | NA | TRBJ2-5 | TRBD2 | TRBV30
TGTGCCAGCAGCACACAAGTGAACACTGAAGCTTTCTTT | CASSTQVNTEAFF | few | TRBJ1-1 | NA | TRBV6-5
TGTGCCAGCAAGGTTGACAGCTCCTACGAGCAGTACTTC | CASKVDSSYEQYF | NA | TRBJ2-7 | NA | TRBV2
TGTGCCAGCAGCGTAGGGACAGAGAATATTAATTCACCCCTCCACTTT | CASSVGTENINSPLHF | medium-sized | TRBJ1-6 | NA | TRBV9
TGTGCCAGCAGGGGGACAGGTCAACCTAATGAAAAACTGTTTTTT | CASRGTGQPNEKLFF | NA | TRBJ1-4 | TRBD1 | TRBV2
TGTGCCAGCAGCCCAGGGGGCGCCGGGGCAGATACGCAGTATTTT | CASSPGGAGADTQYF | NA | TRBJ2-3 | TRBD1 | TRBV5-5
TGTGCCAGCAGCCCCCAGGGAAAGGCTAACTATGGCTACACCTTC | CASSPQGKANYGYTF | NA | TRBJ1-2 | NA | TRBV7-2
TGTGCCAGCAGTGAAGCGACTCCCCCCGGGGGGGGTGCTAATGAAAAACTGTTTTTT | CASSEATPPGGGANEKLFF | NA | TRBJ1-4 | NA | TRBV6-1
TGCGCCAGCAGCCAAACCTGGGACAGAGGAAACACCATATATTTT | CASSQTWDRGNTIYF | NA | TRBJ1-3 | TRBD1 | TRBV4-1
TGTGCCAGCAGCCCTGGGGGGGGCGGTACGGTGAACACTGAAGCTTTCTTT | CASSPGGGGTVNTEAFF | few | TRBJ1-1 | NA | TRBV5-4
TGTGCCAGCAGCCCCCGGGACAGGATGAACACTGAAGCTTTCTTT | CASSPRDRMNTEAFF | NA | TRBJ1-1 | TRBD1 | TRBV9
TGTGCCAGTAGTATCGAAGGACACTTGAACACTGAAGCTTTCTTT | CASSIEGHLNTEAFF | NA | TRBJ1-1 | NA | TRBV19
TGTGCCAGCAGTTCCGCAGGGGCTTCTAATGAAAAACTGTTTTTT | CASSSAGASNEKLFF | NA | TRBJ1-4 | NA | TRBV28
TGTGCCTGGAGCGGCAGGGGGGTCACTGAAGCTTTCTTT | CAWSGRGVTEAFF | few | TRBJ1-1 | TRBD1 | TRBV30
TGTGCCAGCAGTGAGTTACAGGGGGCCTTCAATGAGCAGTTCTTC | CASSELQGAFNEQFF | NA | TRBJ2-1 | TRBD1 | TRBV2
TGTGCCAGCAGCCCCGATTCGGGGGGCGATACGCAGTATTTT | CASSPDSGGDTQYF | NA | TRBJ2-3 | NA | TRBV7-2
TGTGCCAGCAGCCTGGCTAGCGCCCACAATGAGCAGTTCTTC | CASSLASAHNEQFF | NA | TRBJ2-1 | NA | TRBV14
TGTGCCAGCAGGCACGGAGGCCCTCCCCTCACTGAAGCTTTCTTT | CASRHGGPPLTEAFF | NA | TRBJ1-1 | NA | TRBV6-5
TGCAGCGCCATTCGAGACTCTGGAAACACCATATATTTT | CSAIRDSGNTIYF | few | TRBJ1-3 | NA | TRBV29-1
TGTGCCAGCAGCCCAGCCAGGGTGGCCAATGAGCAGTTCTTC | CASSPARVANEQFF | NA | TRBJ2-1 | NA | TRBV9
TGTGCCAGCTCACCCCAAGGACTAGATAGGACCCAGTACTTC | CASSPQGLDRTQYF | NA | TRBJ2-5 | TRBD2 | TRBV18
TGCGCCAGCAGCTTCTTCTATGAGGGTGAGCAGTTCTTC | CASSFFYEGEQFF | once | TRBJ2-1 | NA | TRBV5-1
TGTGCCAGCAGTTTATGGGGGACAGGGGATAATGAAAAACTGTTTTTT | CASSLWGTGDNEKLFF | NA | TRBJ1-4 | TRBD1 | TRBV28
TGTGCCACCAGCCTACACAGCGGGGGGGCTACCGGGGAGCTGTTTTTT | CATSLHSGGATGELFF | NA | TRBJ2-2 | TRBD2 | TRBV15
TGTGCCAGCTCACCTCGAGACAAAGGCGAATATGAGCAGTTCTTC | CASSPRDKGEYEQFF | NA | TRBJ2-1 | NA | TRBV18
TGTGCCAGCAGTTATCTTCAAGGGAGGGGCTACACCTTC | CASSYLQGRGYTF | NA | TRBJ1-2 | NA | TRBV6-5
TGCAGCATTACCCCGGGACAAACTCGGGGGCAGTACTTC | CSITPGQTRGQYF | NA | TRBJ2-7 | NA | TRBV29-1
TGTGCCAGCAGCCCTACAAACAGACAGGGCGACTACTACGAGCAGTACTTC | CASSPTNRQGDYYEQYF | once | TRBJ2-7 | TRBD1 | TRBV7-9
TGTGCCAGCAGTTACTCCCCTGGACAGGGGGCGCTTGGCTACACCTTC | CASSYSPGQGALGYTF | few | TRBJ1-2 | TRBD1 | TRBV6-5
TGTGCCTGGAGAGGAAGGGGCACCTACGAGCAGTACTTC | CAWRGRGTYEQYF | NA | TRBJ2-7 | NA | TRBV30
TGTGCCAGCAGTTATTCGACAAACAATGAGCAGTTCTTC | CASSYSTNNEQFF | NA | TRBJ2-1 | NA | TRBV6-5
TGTGCCAGCAGTATGTTCGCTAGCGCAGGCTACGAGCAGTACTTC | CASSMFASAGYEQYF | NA | TRBJ2-7 | NA | TRBV5-6
TGTGCCAGTAGTATGGCACGACTAAATGAAAAACTGTTTTTT | CASSMARLNEKLFF | NA | TRBJ1-4 | NA | TRBV19
TGTGCCAGCAGCTTAGTAGTTAATGAAAAACTGTTTTTT | CASSLVVNEKLFF | NA | TRBJ1-4 | NA | TRBV7-9
TGTGCCAGCAGTGCGGGGATCAATCAGCCCCAGCATTTT | CASSAGINQPQHF | NA | TRBJ1-5 | NA | TRBV6-1
TGTGCCATCAGTGAGATTAAGGAGGGTAGCGGGGCTTTAACCCAGTACTTC | CAISEIKEGSGALTQYF | NA | TRBJ2-5 | TRBD2 | TRBV10-3
TGTGCCAGTAGTATCGCTAGCGGGGGGGACAATGAGCAGTTCTTC | CASSIASGGDNEQFF | NA | TRBJ2-1 | TRBD2 | TRBV19